The 14 T cell receptor beta chains listed next were all sequenced from one sample in a study of T-cell memory formation after mild COVID-19. A single record per CDR3 protein comes from TCRdb applying MiXCR to the 5' RACE reads. This repertoire shows about 200,000 distinct CDR3 sequences, around 8.8% found once; its top ten account for roughly 4%. The sample taken for sequencing was PBMCs or a T cell subset sorted from them (not recorded which). The receptors were gathered from a man between 18 and 35 years old who had mild COVID-19 (a few samples of this study predate the infection). Cell type and time point are not known.

The chain uses TRBV4-1 and TRBJ2-6; D remains ambiguous. The V end was cut by 4 bases, the J end by 1 base, with 8 bases between. The CDR3 consists of 15 residues. CDR1 and CDR2 from the germline V gene are MGHRA and YSYEKL. CDR3 region: CASSRLESGANVLTF. CDR3 nucleotide sequence: TGCGCCAGCAGCCGACTTGAATCTGGGGCCAACGTCCTGACTTTC.

A few counts support this clonotype. The genes are TRBV7-2 and TRBJ2-1, with TRBD2 identical over 14 bases. V dropped 1 base and J dropped 13; count of bases not matched to a gene: 3. The CDR3 extends over 14 amino acids. Germline V CDR1 and CDR2: SGHTA, FQGNSA. The CDR3, as DNA: TGTGCCAGCAGCTTAGTAGGGACTAGCGGGAGTCAGTTCTTC. It specifies CASSLVGTSGSQFF.

This clonotype has a handful of counts. The rearrangement links TRBV20-1 to TRBJ2-3; D is ambiguous. Germline CDR1 DFQATT, CDR2 SNEGSKA (reference sequence). With 5 bases removed from V and 2 bases from J, the gap between germline ends came to 8 bases. The CDR3 loop spans 12 amino acids. Here the CDR3 reads CSAAGSTDTQYF. The DNA of the CDR3 is TGCAGTGCTGCTGGGTCCACAGATACGCAGTATTTT.

The chain joins TRBV18 to TRBJ1-1, with 7 bases aligning to TRBD1. Germline trimming cut 6 bases from V and 7 bases from J; bases unmatched to any gene: 8. This CDR3 is built from 13 residues. Germline assignment: CDR1 KGHSH and CDR2 LQKENI. CDR3 region: CASSNDRALEAFF. CDR3 in DNA: TGTGCCAGCTCTAATGACAGGGCGCTTGAAGCTTTCTTT.

The sample holds many counts of this clonotype. CDR3: CASSRGGGYGYTF. CDR3 DNA: TGTGCCAGCAGCCGCGGAGGCGGCTATGGCTACACCTTC. The V gene is TRBV7-9, the J gene TRBJ1-2; D gene ambiguous. This CDR3 contains 13 residues. Germline V gene data show CDR1 as SEHNR and CDR2 as FQNEAQ (reference sequence). Trimming took off 5 bases at V and 4 bases at J, with 11 bases between the two ends.

This clonotype was recorded only once. V and J are TRBV12-3 or TRBV12-4 and TRBJ2-5, with 16 nucleotides matching TRBD2. The CDR3 has 20 residues. With 5 bases clipped from V and 6 bases from J, the junction kept 18 bases outside the gene matches. For the CDR3, the DNA is TGTGCCAGCAGTCGGAGGGGACTAGCGGGGGGGCCTCGGAGATTTCAGACCCAGTACTTC. This encodes CASSRRGLAGGPRRFQTQYF.

There are a few counts of this clonotype. V usage is TRBV6-5 and J usage is TRBJ1-2; the match to TRBD1 covers 7 bases. Losses at the gene ends were 2 bases for V and 8 bases for J; bases not matched to a gene: 5. CDR1 MNHEY and CDR2 SVGAGI come from the germline V gene. This CDR3 region has 13 residues. As DNA, the CDR3 is TGTGCCAGCAGTTACGACAGGGCAGGGGGCTACACCTTC. Encoded protein: CASSYDRAGGYTF.

On this clonotype: A clone one base away is much larger, so this may be a read error. This rearrangement joins TRBV7-2 to TRBJ2-7; D is possibly TRBD2 (6 bases). Between the trimmed V and J ends, which lost 10 bases and 2 bases, there was a span of 18 bases. The CDR3 is 14 amino acids. The germline V gene encodes CDR1 SGHTA and CDR2 FQGNSA. The CDR3 spells CATQARGSTYEQYF. As DNA, the CDR3 is TGTGCCACCCAAGCTCGGGGGAGCACCTACGAGCAGTACTTC.

J is TRBJ1-2 and V is TRBV10-1, with 8 bases that match TRBD1. V gave up 8 bases and J gave up 4 bases; unmatched junction bases: 3. The CDR3 is made up of 12 amino acids. From germline, CDR1 is WNHNN and CDR2 SYGVQD (reference sequence). The CDR3, as DNA: TGCGCCAGCGACAGGGGCGGCTATGGCTACACCTTC. Protein: CASDRGGYGYTF.

The CDR3 protein is CASSEENTQYF. CDR3 nucleotide sequence: TGCGCCAGCAGTGAGGAGAATACGCAGTATTTT. The chain combines TRBV10-2 with TRBJ2-3; D is uncertain. Germline V gene sequence: CDR1 WSHSY, CDR2 SAAADI. The CDR3 totals 11 residues. V was cut by 2 bases and J by 7 bases, with 4 bases left in between.

The table lists this clonotype with many counts. The gene calls are TRBV6-5 and TRBJ2-1; the match to TRBD2 covers 8 bases. Germline lookup yields CDR1 MNHEY and CDR2 SVGAGI. This CDR3 has 13 residues. V shed 7 bases and J 8 bases; nucleotides not matched to a gene: 7. The CDR3 sequence: CASTRGGSDEQFF. CDR3 in DNA: TGTGCCAGCACCCGGGGGGGCTCAGATGAGCAGTTCTTC.

The chain is built from TRBV4-1 and TRBJ1-2; D is perhaps TRBD1 (6 bases). The CDR3 loop spans 14 amino acids. Germline CDR1 is MGHRA and CDR2 is YSYEKL. With 3 bases removed from V and 7 bases from J, the gap between germline ends came to 15 bases. The CDR3 protein is CASSHLPGAGGYTF. CDR3 nucleotide sequence: TGCGCCAGCAGCCACTTGCCGGGGGCGGGTGGCTACACCTTC.

This clonotype was counted many times. The rearrangement joins TRBV7-3 to TRBJ2-5, with 10 bases fitting TRBD2. Germline V lookup: CDR1 SGHTA, CDR2 FQGTGA. This CDR3 contains 15 residues. V lost 5 bases and J lost 0; bases outside the gene matches: 3. The CDR3: CASSLAGVDQETQYF. Written as DNA, the CDR3 is TGTGCCAGCAGCCTAGCGGGGGTGGACCAAGAGACCCAGTACTTC.

V is TRBV5-1 and J is TRBJ1-2; D gene ambiguous. Germline assignment: CDR1 SGHRS and CDR2 YFSETQ. The CDR3 sequence is 13 residues long. Deletions cut 0 bases from V and 8 bases from J, with 11 bases between. Here the CDR3 DNA reads TGCGCCAGCAGCTTGGCCGGAGACTCCGGCTACACCTTC. Its protein product is CASSLAGDSGYTF.